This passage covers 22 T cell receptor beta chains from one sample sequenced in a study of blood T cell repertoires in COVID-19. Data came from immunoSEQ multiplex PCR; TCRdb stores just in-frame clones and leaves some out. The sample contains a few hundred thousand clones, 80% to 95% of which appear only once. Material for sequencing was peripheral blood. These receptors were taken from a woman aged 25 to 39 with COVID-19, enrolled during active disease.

CDR3 amino acids: CASSQALRTWAPHEQYF. CDR3 DNA sequence: TGTGCCAGCAGCCAAGCTCTAAGGACTTGGGCCCCCCACGAGCAGTACTTC. The rearrangement joins TRBV4-2 to TRBJ2-7, with D perhaps TRBD2 (5 bases). Germline V gene sequence: CDR1 LGHNA, CDR2 YNFKEQ. The CDR3 spans 17 residues. V was clipped by 1 base and J by 5 bases, with 21 bases between them.

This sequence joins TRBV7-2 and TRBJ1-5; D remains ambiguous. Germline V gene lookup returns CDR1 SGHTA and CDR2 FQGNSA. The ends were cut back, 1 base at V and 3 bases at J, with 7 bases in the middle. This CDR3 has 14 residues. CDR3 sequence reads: CASSLGAPNQPQHF. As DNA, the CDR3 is TGTGCCAGCAGCTTAGGGGCACCCAATCAGCCCCAGCATTTT.

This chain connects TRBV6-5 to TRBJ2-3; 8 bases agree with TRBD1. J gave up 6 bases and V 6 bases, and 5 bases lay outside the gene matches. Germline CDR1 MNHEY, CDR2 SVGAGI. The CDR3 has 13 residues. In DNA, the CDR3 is TGTGCCAGCAGGTGGGACAGGAGGGATACGCAGTATTTT. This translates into CASRWDRRDTQYF.

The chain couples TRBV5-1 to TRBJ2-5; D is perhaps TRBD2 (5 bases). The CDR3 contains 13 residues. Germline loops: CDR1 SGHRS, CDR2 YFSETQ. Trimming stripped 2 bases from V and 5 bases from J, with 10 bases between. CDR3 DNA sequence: TGCGCCAGCAGCTTTCCCGGGGTCGAGACCCAGTACTTC. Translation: CASSFPGVETQYF.

The CDR3 reads CASSPAVGQGNQPQHF. CDR3 sequence (DNA): TGTGCCAGCAGCCCCGCCGTCGGACAAGGCAATCAGCCCCAGCATTTT. This sequence joins TRBV6-2 or TRBV6-3 and TRBJ1-5; possibly TRBD1 for D (5 bases). Trimming cost V 6 bases and J 2 bases, with 17 bases left between them. From germline, CDR1 is MNHEY and CDR2 SVGEGT. The CDR3 loop spans 16 amino acids.

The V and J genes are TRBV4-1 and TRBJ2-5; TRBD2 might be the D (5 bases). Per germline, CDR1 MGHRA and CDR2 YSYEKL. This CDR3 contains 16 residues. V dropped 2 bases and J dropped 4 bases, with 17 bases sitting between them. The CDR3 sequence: CASSQRYGSGGETQYF. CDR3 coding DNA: TGCGCCAGCAGCCAAAGGTATGGGAGCGGAGGAGAGACCCAGTACTTC.

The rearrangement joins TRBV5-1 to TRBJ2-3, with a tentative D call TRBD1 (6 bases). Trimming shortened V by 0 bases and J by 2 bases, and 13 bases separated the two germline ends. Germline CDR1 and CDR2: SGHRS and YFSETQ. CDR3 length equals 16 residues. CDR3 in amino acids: CASSLGDRPYTDTQYF. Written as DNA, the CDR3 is TGCGCCAGCAGCTTGGGAGACAGGCCGTACACAGATACGCAGTATTTT.

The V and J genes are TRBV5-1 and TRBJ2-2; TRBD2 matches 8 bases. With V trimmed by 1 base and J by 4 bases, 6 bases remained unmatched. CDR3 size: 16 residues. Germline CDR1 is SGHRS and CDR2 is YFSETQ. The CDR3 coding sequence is TGCGCCAGCAGCTTGATGACGGGAGGGGGCACCGGGGAGCTGTTTTTT. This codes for CASSLMTGGGTGELFF.

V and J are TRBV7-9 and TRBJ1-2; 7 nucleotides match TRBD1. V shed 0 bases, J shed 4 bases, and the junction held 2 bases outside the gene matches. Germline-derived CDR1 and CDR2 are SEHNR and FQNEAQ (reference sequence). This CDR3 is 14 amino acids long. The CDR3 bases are TGTGCCAGCAGCTTAGCGGACAGGCTCTATGGCTACACCTTC. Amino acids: CASSLADRLYGYTF. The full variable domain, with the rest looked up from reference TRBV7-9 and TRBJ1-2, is DTGVSQNPRHKITKRGQNVTFRCDPISEHNRLYWYRQTLGQGPEFLTYFQNEAQLEKSRLLSDRFSAERPKGSFSTLEIQRTEQGDSAMYLCASSLADRLYGYTFGSGTRLTVV.

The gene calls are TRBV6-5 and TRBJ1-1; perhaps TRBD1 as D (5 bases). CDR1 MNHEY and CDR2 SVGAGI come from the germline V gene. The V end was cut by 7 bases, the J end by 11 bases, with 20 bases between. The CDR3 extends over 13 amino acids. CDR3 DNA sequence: TGTGCCAGCAATGCCCCCGGGACTTTTAGGGCTTTCTTT. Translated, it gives CASNAPGTFRAFF.

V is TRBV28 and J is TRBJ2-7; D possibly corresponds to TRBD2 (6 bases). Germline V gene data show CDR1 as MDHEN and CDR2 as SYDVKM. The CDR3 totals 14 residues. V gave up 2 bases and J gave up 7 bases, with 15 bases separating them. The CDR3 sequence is CASSLDGGFFEQYF. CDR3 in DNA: TGTGCCAGCAGTTTAGACGGAGGGTTTTTTGAGCAGTACTTC.

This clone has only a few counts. In DNA form, the CDR3 reads TGTGCCAGCGGACAGCGGGAGGGGTACTACGAGCAGTACTTC. Encoded protein: CASGQREGYYEQYF. The V and J genes are TRBV21-1 and TRBJ2-7; the table's D call, TRBD2, has no DNA check behind it. TRBV21-1 is given as a pseudogene. This CDR3 is 14 amino acids long.

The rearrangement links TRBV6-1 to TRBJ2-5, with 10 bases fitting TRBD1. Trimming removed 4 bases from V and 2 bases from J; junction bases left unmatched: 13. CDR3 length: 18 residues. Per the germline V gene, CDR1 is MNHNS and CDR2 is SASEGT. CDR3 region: CASSAGTGDARKQETQYF. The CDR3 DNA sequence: TGTGCCAGCAGTGCCGGGACAGGGGATGCCCGTAAACAAGAGACCCAGTACTTC.

The CDR3 loop reads CASSDSARVLVYEQYF. For the CDR3, the DNA is TGTGCCAGCAGTGATTCGGCCAGGGTGCTGGTCTACGAGCAGTACTTC. This sequence joins TRBV2 and TRBJ2-7; perhaps TRBD1 as D (5 bases). Trimming took off 3 bases at V and 3 bases at J, with 18 bases between the two ends. This CDR3 is 16 amino acids long. Germline lookup yields CDR1 SNHLY and CDR2 FYNNEI.

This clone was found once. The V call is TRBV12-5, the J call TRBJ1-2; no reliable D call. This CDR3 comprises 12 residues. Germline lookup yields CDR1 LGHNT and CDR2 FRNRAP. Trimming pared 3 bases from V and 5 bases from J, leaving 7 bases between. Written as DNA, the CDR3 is TGTGCTAGTGGTTTCGAGGGTTATGGCTACACCTTC. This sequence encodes CASGFEGYGYTF.

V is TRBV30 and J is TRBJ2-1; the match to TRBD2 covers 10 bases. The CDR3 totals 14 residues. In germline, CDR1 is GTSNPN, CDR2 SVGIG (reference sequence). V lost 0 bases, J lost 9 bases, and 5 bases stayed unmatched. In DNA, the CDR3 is TGTGCCTGGAGTGTAAGGCTAGCGGGGGCTGAGCAGTTCTTC. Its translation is CAWSVRLAGAEQFF.

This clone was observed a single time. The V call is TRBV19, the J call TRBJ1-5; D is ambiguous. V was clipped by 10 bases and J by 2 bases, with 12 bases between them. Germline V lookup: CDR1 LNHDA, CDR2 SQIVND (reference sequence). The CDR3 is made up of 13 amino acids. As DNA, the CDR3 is TGTGCCACTCAAGACGGGGGCAATCAGCCCCAGCATTTT. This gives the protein CATQDGGNQPQHF.

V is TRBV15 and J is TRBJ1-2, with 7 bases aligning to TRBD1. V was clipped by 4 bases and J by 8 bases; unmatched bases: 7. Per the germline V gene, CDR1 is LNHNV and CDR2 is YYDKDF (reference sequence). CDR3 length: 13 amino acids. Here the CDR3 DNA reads TGTGCCACCAGCACGATCAGGGGGGACGGCTACACCTTC. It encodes CATSTIRGDGYTF.

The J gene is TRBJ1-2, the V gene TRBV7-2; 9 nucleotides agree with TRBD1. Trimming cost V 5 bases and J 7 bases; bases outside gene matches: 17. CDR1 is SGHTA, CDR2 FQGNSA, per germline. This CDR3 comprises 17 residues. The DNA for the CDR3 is TGTGCCAGCAGCACCGGGGAAGGGACAGGGCGTTTAGGTGGCTACACCTTC. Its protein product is CASSTGEGTGRLGGYTF.

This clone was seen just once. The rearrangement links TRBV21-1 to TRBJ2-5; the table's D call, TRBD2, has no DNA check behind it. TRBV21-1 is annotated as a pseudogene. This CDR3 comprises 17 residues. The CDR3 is CASSLQGLAGYQETQYF. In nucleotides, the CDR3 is TGTGCCAGCAGCCTCCAGGGACTAGCGGGGTACCAAGAGACCCAGTACTTC.

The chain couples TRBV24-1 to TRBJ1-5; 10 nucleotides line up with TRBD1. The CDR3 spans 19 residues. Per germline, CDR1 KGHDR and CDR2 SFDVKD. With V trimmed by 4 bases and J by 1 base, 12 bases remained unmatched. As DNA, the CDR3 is TGTGCCACCAGTGACCCAAGGACAGGGGGAAAGATGAGCAATCAGCCCCAGCATTTT. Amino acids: CATSDPRTGGKMSNQPQHF.

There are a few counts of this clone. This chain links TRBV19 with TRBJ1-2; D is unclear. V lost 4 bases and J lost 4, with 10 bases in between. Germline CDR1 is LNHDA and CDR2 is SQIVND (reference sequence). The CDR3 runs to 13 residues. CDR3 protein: CASSTPGVYGYTF. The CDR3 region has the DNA TGTGCCAGTAGTACCCCCGGAGTCTATGGCTACACCTTC.